What follows describes a single TCR beta chain. A few counts support this clone. This receptor's antigen is unknown. No per-base quality is available; no much larger clone lies one base away. Genomic DNA was extracted from sorted cells for sequencing of the TCRbeta CDR3 region. TCRbeta CDR3 regions were sequenced using the immunoSEQ Assay. TCRdb obtained this table from immuneACCESS and retained in-frame rearrangements with V and J assigned. These tables miss some clones; where compared with another copy, unresolved V genes account for less than half of the shortfall, and the remainder is unexplained. This sample holds some 59,000 clones; roughly 90% were observed only once. The top ten hold approximately 5% of the sample. The sample belongs to a study of OX40 agonist ivuxolimab in advanced cancers. About the investigation overall: The costimulatory receptor OX40 (CD134) was targeted by ivuxolimab, a fully human IgG2 agonistic monoclonal antibody. Of the approximately 54 dose-escalation patients, hepatocellular carcinoma was present in about 19, melanoma in around 15, renal cell carcinoma in 9 and head and neck cancer in 9. Partial responses occurred in three dose-escalation patients: two with cutaneous melanoma and one with hepatocellular carcinoma. The monotherapy dose-escalation portion (N ≈ 55 patients) of the phase I ivuxolimab trial is reported in the paper. Patients were allowed to have had prior anti-PD-1, anti-PD-L1 or anti-CTLA-4 therapy, and approximately 40% of the dose-escalation patients had been treated with checkpoint inhibitors. Peripheral TCRbeta sequencing was intended to test whether TCR sequence diversity was altered and clonal T-cell expansion was caused by ivuxolimab. The dose-escalation cohort was 82.7% male with a mean age of around 62 years, ranging from about 20 to 80. Intravenous ivuxolimab was administered to patients every 2 weeks at six dose levels: 0.01, 0.1, 0.3, 1.5, 3 and 10 mg/kg. The investigation overall reported the following: Low levels of normalized T-cell clonal expansion were also shown by some nonresponding patients. At doses from 0.1 to 3.0 mg/kg, clonal expansion was seen in both CD4+ and CD8+ blood T cells between baseline and week 6. After ivuxolimab, CD8+ T cells had more expanded clones than CD4+ T cells on average. In the 0.1-3.0 mg/kg groups, partial responders had among the lowest normalized peripheral clonal expansion, particularly in CD8+ T cells. The antigen specificity of the peripheral T cells that underwent clonal expansion was not determined.

Patients with autoimmune disease history or receiving systemic immunosuppression were excluded from the trial. Peripheral blood for TCR sequencing was collected from all dose cohorts at baseline, on cycle 4 day 1, and on cycle 7 day 1. The samples were drawn from a first-in-human, open-label, multicenter phase I dose-escalation trial of ivuxolimab. The trial enrolled adults with locally advanced or metastatic head and neck squamous cell, hepatocellular, melanoma or renal cell carcinoma. Before TCR sequencing, CD4+ T cells and CD8+ T cells were sorted from peripheral blood as separate populations. The germline V gene specifies KGHSH as CDR1 and LQKENI as CDR2. V is shortened by 3 bases, J by 1 base, and the region joining them spans 13 bases. The CDR3 has 16 amino acids, counting the end cysteine and phenylalanine. Just the 48-base CDR3 DNA is kept, in frame starting at base 1.

The chain uses TRBV18 and TRBJ2-1; the D gene is perhaps TRBD1 or TRBD2, as each covers 7 bases. The receptor's source is an adult with an advanced solid tumor such as melanoma, head and neck, liver or kidney cancer. The specimen comprised CD4+ or CD8+ T cells sorted from blood, sampled in a trial of the OX40 agonist ivuxolimab. In nucleotides, the sequence is TGTGCCAGCTCACCCCGACAGGGAGGGTCCTACAATGAGCAGTTCTTC. The encoded protein is CASSPRQGGSYNEQFF. Here the CDR3 is joined to the reference TRBV18 and TRBJ2-1 genes, and the full variable domain is: NAGVMQNPRHLVRRRGQEARLRCSPMKGHSHVYWYRQLPEEGLKFMVYLQKENIIDESGMPKERFSAEFPKEGPSILRIQQVVRGDSAAYFCASSPRQGGSYNEQFFGPGTRLTVL.